These 20 T cell receptor beta chains were sequenced from one sample in a study of cytomegalovirus exposure and HLA in healthy donors. Both 60 Vbeta primers and 13 Jbeta primers went into the PCR. Sequencing was performed with immunoSEQ multiplex PCR; in TCRdb, only in-frame clones are kept and a portion is missing. The sample includes about 190,000 clones, 75% to 80% of them seen just once. The sample consisted of PBMCs. Receptors originate from a woman aged 30 to 39 in good health and CMV-seropositive.

The chain employs TRBV18 and TRBJ1-4; TRBD1 aligns across 11 bases. V was clipped by 3 bases and J by 7 bases; unmatched bases: 4. The germline V gene has CDR1 KGHSH and CDR2 LQKENI. This CDR3 has 15 residues. CDR3 residues: CASSPDRGRGEKLFF. DNA of the CDR3: TGTGCCAGCTCACCGGACAGGGGGCGCGGTGAAAAACTGTTTTTT.

The rearrangement links TRBV5-6 to TRBJ1-2, with 7 bases aligning to TRBD1. The germline CDR1 and CDR2 sequences are SGHDT and YYEEEE. V was clipped by 4 bases and J by 0 bases; unmatched bases: 9. The CDR3 contains 16 residues. The CDR3 spells CASSRNQGGANYGYTF. CDR3 bases: TGTGCCAGCAGCCGAAACCAGGGGGGAGCTAACTATGGCTACACCTTC.

The chain links TRBV6-6 to TRBJ2-1; D perhaps matches TRBD1 (5 bases). CDR1 MNHNY and CDR2 SVGAGI come from the germline V gene (reference sequence). V lost 6 bases and J lost 3, with 15 bases in between. This CDR3 contains 15 residues. The CDR3 protein is CASRQETVNYNEQFF. The CDR3, as DNA: TGTGCCAGCAGGCAGGAGACAGTAAACTACAATGAGCAGTTCTTC.

The V gene is TRBV2, the J gene TRBJ2-6; D is ambiguous. Germline V lookup: CDR1 SNHLY, CDR2 FYNNEI. CDR3 length: 15 residues. V lost 5 bases to trimming and J lost 0 bases, with 8 bases between them. CDR3 loop: CASSLFLSGANVLTF. CDR3 DNA: TGTGCCAGCAGTCTTTTCCTCTCTGGGGCCAACGTCCTGACTTTC.

The chain links TRBV6-5 to TRBJ1-6; 7 bases line up with TRBD1. J was trimmed by 10 bases and V by 4 bases; bases with no gene match: 10. Germline assignment: CDR1 MNHEY and CDR2 SVGAGI. CDR3 length equals 15 residues. CDR3 region: CASSWAGTDLSPLHF. The CDR3 coding sequence is TGTGCCAGCAGTTGGGCCGGGACAGATTTATCACCCCTCCACTTT.

The CDR3 reads CASTSPRGQSYNEQFF. The CDR3 DNA is TGTGCCAGCACTTCCCCCCGCGGGCAGTCCTACAATGAGCAGTTCTTC. The V gene is TRBV28, the J gene TRBJ2-1, with D possibly matching TRBD2 (5 bases). CDR1 and CDR2 from the germline V gene are MDHEN and SYDVKM. V lost 7 bases and J lost 1, with 17 bases in between. CDR3 length: 16 residues.

This clone was detected only a few times. The chain combines TRBV7-9 with TRBJ1-4, with 8 positions matching TRBD1. CDR1 and CDR2 from the germline V gene are SEHNR and FQNEAQ (reference sequence). The ends lost 7 bases at V and 8 bases at J; junction bases unmatched: 9. The CDR3 has 14 amino acids. CDR3 coding DNA: TGTGCCAGCATCCCTACAGGGGGTACCGAAAAACTGTTTTTT. This codes for CASIPTGGTEKLFF.

The chain has TRBV28 and TRBJ2-5, with TRBD1 identical over 7 bases. The V gene end was trimmed by 5 bases and the J gene end by 1 base; junction bases not matched to a gene: 4. The germline CDR1 and CDR2 sequences are MDHEN and SYDVKM. This CDR3 has 14 amino acids. Here the CDR3 DNA reads TGTGCCAGCAGTCAACAGGGGCGCCAAGAGACCCAGTACTTC. Translated: CASSQQGRQETQYF.

The V gene is TRBV30, the J gene TRBJ1-6, with 9 bases aligning to TRBD1. The CDR3 sequence is 15 residues long. With V trimmed by 0 bases and J by 10 bases, 7 bases remained unmatched. Germline CDR1 and CDR2: GTSNPN and SVGIG (reference sequence). The CDR3 protein is CAWSVRDRASSPLHF. Written as DNA, the CDR3 is TGTGCCTGGAGTGTCAGGGACAGGGCAAGCTCACCCCTCCACTTT.

The chain links TRBV7-2 to TRBJ2-4; D perhaps matches TRBD2 (7 bases). V lost 6 bases and J lost 2, with 14 bases in between. Looked up from germline, CDR1 is SGHTA and CDR2 is FQGNSA. The CDR3 runs 15 residues. Here the CDR3 reads CASRRGGGTKNIQYF. CDR3 nucleotide sequence: TGTGCCAGCAGGCGAGGGGGAGGGACCAAAAACATTCAGTACTTC.

The chain links TRBV7-9 to TRBJ2-5; 8 bases match TRBD2. In germline, CDR1 is SEHNR, CDR2 FQNEAQ (reference sequence). V was pared by 3 bases and J by 4 bases, with 7 bases of the junction left unmatched. The CDR3 sequence is 15 residues long. CDR3 protein: CASSFLAGGTETQYF. The CDR3 DNA reads TGTGCCAGCAGCTTTCTTGCGGGAGGAACAGAGACCCAGTACTTC.

This clone was counted a few times. The chain uses TRBV6-1 and TRBJ1-1, with a weak D call TRBD1 (6 bases). The CDR3 sequence is 14 residues long. V gave up 4 bases and J gave up 1 base, with 10 bases separating them. Germline CDR1 reads MNHNS; CDR2 reads SASEGT. The CDR3 DNA sequence: TGTGCCAGCAGTGTAGGACAGAGGAACACTGAAGCTTTCTTT. Protein sequence: CASSVGQRNTEAFF.

V and J are TRBV19 and TRBJ1-5; D possibly corresponds to TRBD1 (5 bases). Germline V CDR1 and CDR2: LNHDA, SQIVND (reference sequence). The CDR3 has 15 amino acids. The ends were cut back, 2 bases at V and 0 bases at J, with 8 bases in the middle. The CDR3 coding sequence is TGTGCCAGTAGTATATCAGGGTATAGCAATCAGCCCCAGCATTTT. Residues: CASSISGYSNQPQHF.

In this sample, this clone turned up a few times. The J gene is TRBJ2-1, the V gene TRBV7-6; TRBD2 is a possible D gene (5 bases). CDR3 length: 16 residues. With 0 bases removed from V and 4 bases from J, the gap between germline ends came to 13 bases. The germline gives CDR1 SGHVS, CDR2 FNYEAQ. The CDR3 spells CASSLAWLASYNEQFF. In DNA, the CDR3 is TGTGCCAGCAGCTTAGCGTGGCTAGCCTCATACAATGAGCAGTTCTTC.

The chain combines TRBV29-1 with TRBJ1-3, with a possible D match to TRBD1 (5 bases). Between the trimmed V and J ends, which lost 1 base and 5 bases, there was a span of 12 bases. This CDR3 is built from 14 residues. CDR1 and CDR2 (germline): SQVTM, ANQGSEA. In DNA form, the CDR3 reads TGCAGCGTTGAAGGATCAGGGAACCGAAACACCATATATTTT. Translated, it gives CSVEGSGNRNTIYF.

This clone was recorded a few times. This sequence joins TRBV5-6 and TRBJ2-7; 8 nucleotides line up with TRBD1. Looked up from germline, CDR1 is SGHDT and CDR2 is YYEEEE. J lost 1 base, V lost 1 base, and 4 bases had no gene match. This CDR3 is built from 15 residues. CDR3 DNA sequence: TGTGCCAGCAGCTTGAGGACAGGGTGGTCCTACGAGCAGTACTTC. Its translation: CASSLRTGWSYEQYF.

The chain has TRBV28 and TRBJ2-1; D is perhaps TRBD1 (5 bases). The germline gives CDR1 MDHEN, CDR2 SYDVKM. With 1 base removed from V and 9 bases from J, the gap between germline ends came to 16 bases. CDR3 length equals 15 residues. The CDR3 coding sequence is TGTGCCAGCAGTTTATCCGGGCAGGGTCTAAGTGAGCAGTTCTTC. Its translation is CASSLSGQGLSEQFF.

This sequence joins TRBV4-3 and TRBJ2-2; perhaps TRBD1 as D (6 bases). The CDR3 runs to 17 residues. Germline lookup yields CDR1 LGHNA and CDR2 YSLEER. Trimming took 2 bases from V and 4 from J, leaving 17 bases between them. The CDR3 DNA follows: TGCGCCAGCAGCCAACACCTCCAGGGGCCGACCACCGGGGAGCTGTTTTTT. Translation gives CASSQHLQGPTTGELFF.

The chain carries TRBV11-3 and TRBJ2-7; possibly TRBD2 for D (5 bases). The CDR3 totals 15 residues. Germline-derived CDR1 and CDR2 are SGHNT and YENEEA. V was clipped by 2 bases and J by 5 bases, with 16 bases between them. For the CDR3, the DNA is TGTGCCAGCAGCTTATTTTCTGGCCCCGGGAACGAGCAGTACTTC. Translated, it gives CASSLFSGPGNEQYF. Full variable domain (missing parts from reference TRBV11-3 and TRBJ2-7): EAGVVQSPRYKIIEKKQPVAFWCNPISGHNTLYWYLQNLGQGPELLIRYENEEAVDDSQLPKDRFSAERLKGVDSTLKIQPAELGDSAVYLCASSLFSGPGNEQYFGPGTRLTVT.

The J gene is TRBJ2-1, the V gene TRBV10-3, with TRBD2 identical over 8 bases. The germline V gene encodes CDR1 ENHRY and CDR2 SYGVKD. The CDR3 consists of 15 residues. With 5 bases clipped from V and 9 bases from J, the junction kept 12 bases outside the gene matches. The CDR3 here is CAISPVAGLGGEQFF. The CDR3 region has the DNA TGTGCCATCAGTCCGGTAGCGGGGCTAGGGGGTGAGCAGTTCTTC.